The source of this TCR beta chain is a study of CD8+ T cells in alopecia areata. CDR1 PRHDT and CDR2 FYEKMQ come from the germline V gene (reference sequence). The CDR3 runs 13 residues. V lost 1 base, J lost 6 bases, and 9 bases lay in between. Sequencing used cDNA as its template, made by extracting RNA and reverse transcribing it. Sequencing was performed with immunoSEQ multiplex PCR; in TCRdb, only in-frame clones are kept and a portion is missing. The data contain 93,000 or so clones, around three fifths of them seen just once; the ten biggest clones take up roughly 8.8%. Points from the study as a whole: Elevated clonality characterized lesional scalp relative to normal scalp, particularly in alopecia totalis/universalis. There were also resident alphabeta T cells of normal skin sequenced in scalp samples.

This clone showed up just a few times. Its antigen is as yet unknown. The chain employs TRBV13 and TRBJ1-1; D gene uncertain. Sequencing was carried out using CD4+ T cells sorted from blood. The receptor was isolated from a human donor in good health. The CDR3 reads CASSLARAAEAFF. The CDR3 DNA reads TGTGCCAGCAGCTTAGCCCGGGCCGCTGAAGCTTTCTTT.